The present entry profiles one TCR beta chain with its context. With 0 bases removed from V and 4 bases from J, the gap between germline ends came to 9 bases. This CDR3 comprises 13 residues. The germline V gene has CDR1 GTSNPN and CDR2 SVGIG (reference sequence). This record comes from a study of blood T cell repertoires in COVID-19. Study at large: PBMCs, B-cell-depleted T cells, or T cells provided the cDNA or gDNA that made up the material.

As handled by the study authors: Amplified reference gene primers provided the basis for estimating nucleated cell counts. Sequencing was performed with immunoSEQ multiplex PCR; in TCRdb, only in-frame clones are kept and a portion is missing. V and J calls and clone size are copied from that table; D and trimming were computed from the DNA. The repertoire includes approximately 150,000 clones, about 85% of them detected once, and around 6.5% sits in the top ten. Ages ranged from about 18 to 89 years, with residence in 20 to 30 US areas. The rearrangement uses TRBV30 and TRBJ1-2; D is unclear. The source material was PBMCs or T cells enriched from blood (not recorded which). The sequence derives from a woman in her thirties or forties who had recovered from COVID-19. The CDR3 loop is CAWSVLSFYGYTF. CDR3 DNA sequence: TGTGCCTGGAGTGTACTCTCATTCTATGGCTACACCTTC.